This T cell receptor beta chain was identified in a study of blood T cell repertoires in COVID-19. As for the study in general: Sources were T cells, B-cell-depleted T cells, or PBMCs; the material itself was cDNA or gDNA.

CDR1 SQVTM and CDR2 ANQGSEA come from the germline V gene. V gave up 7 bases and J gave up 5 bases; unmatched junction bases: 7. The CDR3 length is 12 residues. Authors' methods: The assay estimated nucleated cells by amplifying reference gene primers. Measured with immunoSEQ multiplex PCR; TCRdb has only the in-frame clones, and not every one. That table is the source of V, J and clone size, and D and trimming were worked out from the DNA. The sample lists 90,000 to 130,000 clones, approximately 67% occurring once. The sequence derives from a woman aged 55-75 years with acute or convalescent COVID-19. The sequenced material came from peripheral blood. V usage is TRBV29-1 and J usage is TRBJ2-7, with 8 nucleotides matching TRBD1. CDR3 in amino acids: CSGGLDRDEQYF. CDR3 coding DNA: TGCAGCGGGGGCCTGGACAGGGACGAGCAGTACTTC.